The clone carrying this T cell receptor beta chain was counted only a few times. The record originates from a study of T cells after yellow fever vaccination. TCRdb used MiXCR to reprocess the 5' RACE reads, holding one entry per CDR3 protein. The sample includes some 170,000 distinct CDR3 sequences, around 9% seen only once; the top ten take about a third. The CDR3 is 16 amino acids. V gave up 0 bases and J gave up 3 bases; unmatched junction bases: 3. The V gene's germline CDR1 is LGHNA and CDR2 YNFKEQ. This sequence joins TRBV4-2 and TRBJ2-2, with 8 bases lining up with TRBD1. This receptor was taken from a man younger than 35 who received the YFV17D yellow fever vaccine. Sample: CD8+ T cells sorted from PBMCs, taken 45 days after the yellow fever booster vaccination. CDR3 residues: CASSQETGDYTGELFF. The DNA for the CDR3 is TGTGCCAGCAGCCAAGAGACAGGGGATTACACCGGGGAGCTGTTTTTT.